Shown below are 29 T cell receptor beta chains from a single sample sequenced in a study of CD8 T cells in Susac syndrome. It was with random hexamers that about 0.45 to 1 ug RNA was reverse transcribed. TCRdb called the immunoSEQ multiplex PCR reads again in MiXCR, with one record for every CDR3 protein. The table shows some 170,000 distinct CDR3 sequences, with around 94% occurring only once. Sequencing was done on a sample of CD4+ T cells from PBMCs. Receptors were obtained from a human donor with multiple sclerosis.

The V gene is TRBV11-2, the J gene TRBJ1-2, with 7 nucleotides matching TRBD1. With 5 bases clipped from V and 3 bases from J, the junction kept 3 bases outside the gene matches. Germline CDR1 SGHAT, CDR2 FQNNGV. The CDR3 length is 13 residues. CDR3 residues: CASSGTGDYGYTF. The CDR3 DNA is TGTGCCAGCAGCGGAACAGGGGACTATGGCTACACCTTC.

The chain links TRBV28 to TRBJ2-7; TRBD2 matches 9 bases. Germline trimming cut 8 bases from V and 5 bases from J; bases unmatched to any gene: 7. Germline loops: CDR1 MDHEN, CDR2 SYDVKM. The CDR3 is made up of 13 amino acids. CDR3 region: CASSPAGGNEQYF. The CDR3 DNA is TGTGCCAGCTCTCCGGCGGGAGGGAACGAGCAGTACTTC.

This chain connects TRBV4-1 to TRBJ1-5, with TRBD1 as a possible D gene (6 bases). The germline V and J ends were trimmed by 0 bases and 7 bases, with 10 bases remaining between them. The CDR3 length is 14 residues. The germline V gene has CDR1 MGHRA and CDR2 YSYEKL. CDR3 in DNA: TGCGCCAGCAGCCAAGATCGCAGGGGACAGCCCCAGCATTTT. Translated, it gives CASSQDRRGQPQHF.

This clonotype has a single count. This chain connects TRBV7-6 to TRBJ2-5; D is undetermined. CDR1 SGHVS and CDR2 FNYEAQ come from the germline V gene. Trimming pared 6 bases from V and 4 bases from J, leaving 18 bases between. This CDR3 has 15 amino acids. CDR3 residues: CASREGPGPAETQYF. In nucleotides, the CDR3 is TGTGCCAGCAGGGAAGGACCCGGCCCCGCAGAGACCCAGTACTTC.

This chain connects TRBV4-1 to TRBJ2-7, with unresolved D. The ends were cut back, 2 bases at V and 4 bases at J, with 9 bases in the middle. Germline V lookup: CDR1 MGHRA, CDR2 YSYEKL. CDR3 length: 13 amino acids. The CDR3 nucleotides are TGCGCCAGCAGCCAATCTCCAATTTACGAGCAGTACTTC. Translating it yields CASSQSPIYEQYF.

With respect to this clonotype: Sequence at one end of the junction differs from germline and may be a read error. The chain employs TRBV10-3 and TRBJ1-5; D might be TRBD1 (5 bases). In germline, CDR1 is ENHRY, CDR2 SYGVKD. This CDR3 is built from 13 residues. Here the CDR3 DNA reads TGTGCCATCAGTGAGCACGGGGACCAGCCCCGGCATTTT. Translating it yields CAISEHGDQPRHF.

The CDR3 is CASSLDRTYEQYF. CDR3 nucleotide sequence: TGTGCCAGCAGCTTAGACAGGACCTACGAGCAGTACTTC. The V and J genes are TRBV7-8 and TRBJ2-7; D may be TRBD1 (5 bases). V lost 1 base and J 2 bases, leaving 6 bases between the germline ends. The CDR3 runs to 13 residues. The germline CDR1 and CDR2 sequences are SGHVS and FQNEAQ. Looking up the rest from reference TRBV7-8 and TRBJ2-7 gives the full variable domain: GAGVSQSPRYKVAKRGQDVALRCDPISGHVSLFWYQQALGQGPEFLTYFQNEAQLDKSGLPSDRFFAERPEGSVSTLKIQRTQQEDSAVYLCASSLDRTYEQYFGPGTRLTVT.

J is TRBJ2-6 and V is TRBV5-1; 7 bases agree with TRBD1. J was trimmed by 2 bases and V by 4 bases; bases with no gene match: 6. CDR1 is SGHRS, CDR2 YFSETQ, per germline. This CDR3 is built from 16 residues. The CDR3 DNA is TGCGCCAGCAGCCCATCGACAGGGACTGGGGCCAACGTCCTGACTTTC. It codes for CASSPSTGTGANVLTF.

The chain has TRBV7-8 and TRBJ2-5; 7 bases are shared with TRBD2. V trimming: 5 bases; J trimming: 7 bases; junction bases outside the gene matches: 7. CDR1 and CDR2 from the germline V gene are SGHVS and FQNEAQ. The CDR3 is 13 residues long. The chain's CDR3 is CASSASGPGTQYF. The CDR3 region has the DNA TGTGCCAGCAGCGCTAGCGGTCCGGGGACCCAGTACTTC. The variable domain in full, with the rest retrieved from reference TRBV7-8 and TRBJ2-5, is GAGVSQSPRYKVAKRGQDVALRCDPISGHVSLFWYQQALGQGPEFLTYFQNEAQLDKSGLPSDRFFAERPEGSVSTLKIQRTQQEDSAVYLCASSASGPGTQYFGPGTRLLVL.

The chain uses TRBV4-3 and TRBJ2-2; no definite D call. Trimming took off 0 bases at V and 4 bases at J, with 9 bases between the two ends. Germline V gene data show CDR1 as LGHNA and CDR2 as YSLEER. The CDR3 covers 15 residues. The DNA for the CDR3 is TGCGCCAGCAGCCAAGATCATCGGTTCACCGGGGAGCTGTTTTTT. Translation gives CASSQDHRFTGELFF.

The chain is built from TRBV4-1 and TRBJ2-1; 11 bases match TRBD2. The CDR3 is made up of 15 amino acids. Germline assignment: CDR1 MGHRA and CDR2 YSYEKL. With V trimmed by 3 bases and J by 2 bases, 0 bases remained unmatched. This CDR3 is CASSQTSGTYNEQFF. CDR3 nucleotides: TGCGCCAGCAGCCAGACTAGCGGGACCTACAATGAGCAGTTCTTC.

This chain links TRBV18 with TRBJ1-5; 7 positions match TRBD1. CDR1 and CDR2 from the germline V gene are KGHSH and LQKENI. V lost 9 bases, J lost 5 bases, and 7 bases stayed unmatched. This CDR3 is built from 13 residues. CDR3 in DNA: TGTGCCAGTTCGACAGGGTCCGATCAGCCCCAGCATTTT. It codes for CASSTGSDQPQHF.

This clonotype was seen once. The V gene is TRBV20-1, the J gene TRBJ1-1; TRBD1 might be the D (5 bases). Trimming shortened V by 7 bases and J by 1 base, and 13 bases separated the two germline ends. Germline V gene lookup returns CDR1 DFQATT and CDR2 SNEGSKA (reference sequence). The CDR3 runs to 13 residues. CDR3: CSGGVHPNTEAFF. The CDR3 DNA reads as TGCAGTGGGGGGGTACACCCGAACACTGAAGCTTTCTTT.

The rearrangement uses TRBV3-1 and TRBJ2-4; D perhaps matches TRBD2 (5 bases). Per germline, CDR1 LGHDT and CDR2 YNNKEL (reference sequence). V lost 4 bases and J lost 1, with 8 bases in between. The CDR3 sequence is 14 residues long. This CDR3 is CASSPSGAKNIQYF. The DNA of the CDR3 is TGTGCCAGCAGCCCTTCGGGGGCCAAAAACATTCAGTACTTC.

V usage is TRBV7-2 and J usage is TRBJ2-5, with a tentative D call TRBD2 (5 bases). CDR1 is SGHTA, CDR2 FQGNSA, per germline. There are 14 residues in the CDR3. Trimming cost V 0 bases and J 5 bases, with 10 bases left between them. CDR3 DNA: TGTGCCAGCAGCTTAGCGCTGGACTCGGAGACCCAGTACTTC. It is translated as CASSLALDSETQYF.

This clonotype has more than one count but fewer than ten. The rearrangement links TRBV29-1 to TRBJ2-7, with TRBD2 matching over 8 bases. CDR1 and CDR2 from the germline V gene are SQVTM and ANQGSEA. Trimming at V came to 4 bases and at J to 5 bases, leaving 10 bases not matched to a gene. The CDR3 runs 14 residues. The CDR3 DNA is TGCAGCGTTGGGGGCTCGGGACTAGGGGACGAGCAGTACTTC. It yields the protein CSVGGSGLGDEQYF.

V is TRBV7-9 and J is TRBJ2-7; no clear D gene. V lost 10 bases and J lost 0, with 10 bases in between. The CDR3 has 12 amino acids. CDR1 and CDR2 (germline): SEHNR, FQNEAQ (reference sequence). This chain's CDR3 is CATGKSSYEQYF. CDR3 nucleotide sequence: TGTGCCACAGGTAAAAGCTCCTACGAGCAGTACTTC. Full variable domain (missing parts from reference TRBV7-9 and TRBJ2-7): DTGVSQNPRHKITKRGQNVTFRCDPISEHNRLYWYRQTLGQGPEFLTYFQNEAQLEKSRLLSDRFSAERPKGSFSTLEIQRTEQGDSAMYLCATGKSSYEQYFGPGTRLTVT.

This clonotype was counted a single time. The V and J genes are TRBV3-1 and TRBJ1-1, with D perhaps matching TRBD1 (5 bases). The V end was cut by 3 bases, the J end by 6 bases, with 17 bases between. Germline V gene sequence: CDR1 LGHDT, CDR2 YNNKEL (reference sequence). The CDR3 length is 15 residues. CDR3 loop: CASSHRVRAGAEAFF. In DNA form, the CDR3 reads TGTGCCAGCAGCCATCGGGTCAGGGCGGGGGCTGAAGCTTTCTTT.

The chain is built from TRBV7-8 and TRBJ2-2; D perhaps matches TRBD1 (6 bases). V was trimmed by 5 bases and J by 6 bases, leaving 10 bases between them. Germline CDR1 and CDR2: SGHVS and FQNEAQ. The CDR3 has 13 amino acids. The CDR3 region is CASSMDRSGELFF. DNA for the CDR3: TGTGCCAGCAGCATGGACAGATCCGGGGAGCTGTTTTTT.

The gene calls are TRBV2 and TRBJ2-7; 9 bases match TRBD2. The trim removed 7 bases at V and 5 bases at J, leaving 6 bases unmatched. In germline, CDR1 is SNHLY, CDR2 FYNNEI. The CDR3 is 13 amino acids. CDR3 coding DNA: TGTGCCAGCAAGGCGGCGGGAGGGAACGAGCAGTACTTC. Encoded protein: CASKAAGGNEQYF.

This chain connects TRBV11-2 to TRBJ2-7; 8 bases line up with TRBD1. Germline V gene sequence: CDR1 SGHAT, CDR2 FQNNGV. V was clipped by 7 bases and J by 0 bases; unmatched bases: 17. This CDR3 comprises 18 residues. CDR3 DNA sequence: TGTGCCAGCAAAGGGGGTCCCAGGGGGCGCTTAAGCTCCTACGAGCAGTACTTC. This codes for CASKGGPRGRLSSYEQYF.

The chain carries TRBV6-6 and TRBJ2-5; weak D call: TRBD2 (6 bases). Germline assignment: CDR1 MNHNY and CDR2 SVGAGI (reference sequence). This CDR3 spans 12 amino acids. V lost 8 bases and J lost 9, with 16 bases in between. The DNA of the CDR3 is TGTGCCAGCGGGGGGATTGATTTGTCCCAGTACTTC. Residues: CASGGIDLSQYF.

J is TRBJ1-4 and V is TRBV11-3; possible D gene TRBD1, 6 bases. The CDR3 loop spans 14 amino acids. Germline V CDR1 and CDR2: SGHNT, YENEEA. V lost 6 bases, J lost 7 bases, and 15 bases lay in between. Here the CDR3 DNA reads TGTGCCAGCAGACCAGGGGAGACCGGTGAAAAACTGTTTTTT. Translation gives CASRPGETGEKLFF.

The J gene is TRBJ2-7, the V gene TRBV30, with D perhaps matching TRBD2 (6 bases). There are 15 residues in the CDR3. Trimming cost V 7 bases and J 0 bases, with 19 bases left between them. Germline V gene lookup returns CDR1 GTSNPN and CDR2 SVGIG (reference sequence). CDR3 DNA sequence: TGTGCCTTGGAAGCAGGGCTAGCGCACTCCTACGAGCAGTACTTC. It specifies CALEAGLAHSYEQYF.

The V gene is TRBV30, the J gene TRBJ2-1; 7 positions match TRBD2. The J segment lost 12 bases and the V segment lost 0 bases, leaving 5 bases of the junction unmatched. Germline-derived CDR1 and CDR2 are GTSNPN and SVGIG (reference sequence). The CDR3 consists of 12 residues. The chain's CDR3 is CAWSVAGWGQFF. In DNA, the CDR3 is TGTGCCTGGAGTGTAGCGGGATGGGGGCAGTTCTTC.

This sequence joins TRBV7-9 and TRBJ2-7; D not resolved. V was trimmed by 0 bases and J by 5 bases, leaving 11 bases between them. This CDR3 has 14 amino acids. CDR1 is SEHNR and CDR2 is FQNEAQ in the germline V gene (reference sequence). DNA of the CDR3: TGTGCCAGCAGCTTAGCGGGTTCAATCCACGAGCAGTACTTC. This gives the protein CASSLAGSIHEQYF. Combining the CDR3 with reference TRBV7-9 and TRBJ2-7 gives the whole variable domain DTGVSQNPRHKITKRGQNVTFRCDPISEHNRLYWYRQTLGQGPEFLTYFQNEAQLEKSRLLSDRFSAERPKGSFSTLEIQRTEQGDSAMYLCASSLAGSIHEQYFGPGTRLTVT.

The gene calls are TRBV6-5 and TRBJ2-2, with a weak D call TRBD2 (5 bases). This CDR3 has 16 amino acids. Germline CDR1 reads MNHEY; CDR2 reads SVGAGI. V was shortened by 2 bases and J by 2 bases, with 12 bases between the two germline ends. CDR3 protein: CASSYQRRLNTGELFF. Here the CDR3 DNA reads TGTGCCAGCAGTTACCAACGGAGGCTAAACACCGGGGAGCTGTTTTTT.

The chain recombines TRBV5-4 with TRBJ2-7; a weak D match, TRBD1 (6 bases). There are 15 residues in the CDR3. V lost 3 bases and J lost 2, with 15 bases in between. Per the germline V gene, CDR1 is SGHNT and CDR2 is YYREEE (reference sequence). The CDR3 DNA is TGTGCCAGCAGCTCCGGGACACCATACACCTACGAGCAGTACTTC. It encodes CASSSGTPYTYEQYF.

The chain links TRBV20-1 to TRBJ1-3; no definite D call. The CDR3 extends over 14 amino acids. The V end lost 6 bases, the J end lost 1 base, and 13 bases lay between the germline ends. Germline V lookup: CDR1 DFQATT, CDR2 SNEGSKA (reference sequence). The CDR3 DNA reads TGCAGTGCGTCGGAGAGGCCATCTGGAAACACCATATATTTT. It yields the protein CSASERPSGNTIYF.